Listed below are T cell receptor beta chains from one sample, sequenced in a study of blood T cell repertoires in COVID-19. The repertoire was sequenced with immunoSEQ multiplex PCR; TCRdb's copy has only in-frame clones and lacks some. This sample has about 180,000 clones, with about 81% found just once. Specimen: peripheral blood. The origin of the receptors is a woman older than 75 with COVID-19, enrolled during active disease. Both conserved end residues are part of each CDR3.

CDR3 protein: CAWSVGVGNQPQHF
V gene: TRBV30

CDR3 protein: CASRQGLSMAQYF
V gene: TRBV7-2

CDR3 protein: CASSQDSTGRTRFQFF
V gene: TRBV4-1

CDR3 protein: CASTLRQSYNEQFF
V gene: TRBV7-2

CDR3 protein: CASSPTRGRGNNEQFF
V gene: TRBV7-6

CDR3 protein: CSVGGVDTEAFF
V gene: TRBV29-1

CDR3 protein: CASSQERDRGLHGELFF
V gene: TRBV4-1

CDR3 protein: CAIKGREGQKTDTQYF
V gene: TRBV10-3

CDR3 protein: CSATEGSGRGEQYF
V gene: TRBV20-1

CDR3 protein: CASSLGGDASYEQYF
V gene: TRBV5-1

CDR3 protein: CASSQRGTGSSYNEQFF
V gene: TRBV4-1

CDR3 protein: CASSYLQGFQETQYF
V gene: TRBV5-1

CDR3 protein: CASSTTGDTEAFF
V gene: TRBV19

CDR3 protein: CASSSQREGYNEQFF
V gene: TRBV11-3

CDR3 protein: CASTSQGVVTGEAFF
V gene: TRBV2

CDR3 protein: CATSPYLTDTQYF
V gene: TRBV15

CDR3 protein: CASSSSDRGNEQFF
V gene: TRBV7-9

CDR3 protein: CSASLAGGLTGELFF
V gene: TRBV20-1

CDR3 protein: CASSFYSGDSWEQFF
V gene: TRBV7-8

CDR3 protein: CASRPTGNYNEQFF
V gene: TRBV27

CDR3 protein: CASSQVGDQPQHF
V gene: TRBV4-1

CDR3 protein: CATSDVRAPSYCIQYF
V gene: TRBV24-1

CDR3 protein: CASSVGQGRSYNSPLHF
V gene: TRBV9

CDR3 protein: CASSEALPTGGHEKLFF
V gene: TRBV2

CDR3 protein: CASIRWATYNEQFF
V gene: TRBV6-5

CDR3 protein: CSDWTGGGYTF
V gene: TRBV29-1

CDR3 protein: CASSDETGYTEAFF
V gene: TRBV2

CDR3 protein: CASSESGGPTEAFF
V gene: TRBV2

CDR3 protein: CASSRNSFSGNTIYF
V gene: TRBV28

CDR3 protein: CASRGREGYNEQFF
V gene: TRBV19

CDR3 protein: CASSLGYGTTTDTQYF
V gene: TRBV11-3

CDR3 protein: CASSARQVGEQYF
V gene: TRBV9

CDR3 protein: CAIRAAGAGELFF
V gene: TRBV10-3

CDR3 protein: CASSSDREYYGYTF
V gene: TRBV5-6

CDR3 protein: CASSLAPQETQYF
V gene: TRBV27

CDR3 protein: CASSPQSSTDTQYF
V gene: TRBV6-6

CDR3 protein: CASKLAGVTDTQYF
V gene: TRBV7-2

CDR3 protein: CASSYRLDSINEQFF
V gene: TRBV5-4

CDR3 protein: CASSRDSNQPQHF
V gene: TRBV2

CDR3 protein: CASSPQSSTEAFF
V gene: TRBV18

CDR3 protein: CASSPGDPGTDTQYF
V gene: TRBV5-1

CDR3 protein: CASSFSGSRGTEAFF
V gene: TRBV5-1

CDR3 protein: CASKREDGGYSGELFF
V gene: TRBV19

CDR3 protein: CASSYRRDPNQPQHF
V gene: TRBV6-5

CDR3 protein: CAISELGAKGWNTEAFF
V gene: TRBV10-3

CDR3 protein: CASSWEGSLTGEQYF
V gene: TRBV5-1

CDR3 protein: CASSPTGRAEAFF
V gene: TRBV11-1

CDR3 protein: CASSPGGVVVSGNTIYF
V gene: TRBV28

CDR3 protein: CASSQDPVLAGGHAEQYF
V gene: TRBV3-1/TRBV3-2

CDR3 protein: CASNPLTVEAFF
V gene: TRBV21-1

CDR3 protein: CASSLSWTLQETQYF
V gene: TRBV7-2

CDR3 protein: CASSFRRNTEAFF
V gene: TRBV28

CDR3 protein: CASSLDTRETQYF
V gene: TRBV11-3

CDR3 protein: CASSLSSGGYEQYF
V gene: TRBV7-2

CDR3 protein: CASSPPIGVEAFF
V gene: TRBV18

CDR3 protein: CASSIQGVGDQPQHF
V gene: TRBV19

CDR3 protein: CAWSVGSGYGYTF
V gene: TRBV30

CDR3 protein: CASTMTSGSSYNEQFF
V gene: TRBV28

CDR3 protein: CASSYRTVASTDTQYF
V gene: TRBV5-6

CDR3 protein: CASSQGVVGVSEQYF
V gene: TRBV14